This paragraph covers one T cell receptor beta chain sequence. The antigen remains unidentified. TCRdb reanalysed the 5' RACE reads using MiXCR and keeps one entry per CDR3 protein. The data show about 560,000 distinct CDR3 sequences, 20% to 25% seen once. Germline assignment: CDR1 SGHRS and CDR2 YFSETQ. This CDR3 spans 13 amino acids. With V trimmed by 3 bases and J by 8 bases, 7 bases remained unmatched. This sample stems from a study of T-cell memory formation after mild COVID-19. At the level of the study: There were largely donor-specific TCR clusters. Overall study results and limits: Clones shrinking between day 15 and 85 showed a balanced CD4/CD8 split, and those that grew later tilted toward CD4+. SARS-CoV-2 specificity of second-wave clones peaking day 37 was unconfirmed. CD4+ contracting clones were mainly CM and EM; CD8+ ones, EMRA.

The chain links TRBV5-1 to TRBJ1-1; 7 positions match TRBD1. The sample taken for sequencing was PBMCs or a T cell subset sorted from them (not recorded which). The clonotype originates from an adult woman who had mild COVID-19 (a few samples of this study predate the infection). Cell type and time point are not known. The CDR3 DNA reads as TGCGCCAGCAGCTCTTCAGGGGGACTCGAAGCTTTCTTT. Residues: CASSSSGGLEAFF. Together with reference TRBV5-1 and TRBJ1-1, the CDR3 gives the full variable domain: KAGVTQTPRYLIKTRGQQVTLSCSPISGHRSVSWYQQTPGQGLQFLFEYFSETQRNKGNFPGRFSGRQFSNSRSEMNVSTLELGDSALYLCASSSSGGLEAFFGQGTRLTVV.